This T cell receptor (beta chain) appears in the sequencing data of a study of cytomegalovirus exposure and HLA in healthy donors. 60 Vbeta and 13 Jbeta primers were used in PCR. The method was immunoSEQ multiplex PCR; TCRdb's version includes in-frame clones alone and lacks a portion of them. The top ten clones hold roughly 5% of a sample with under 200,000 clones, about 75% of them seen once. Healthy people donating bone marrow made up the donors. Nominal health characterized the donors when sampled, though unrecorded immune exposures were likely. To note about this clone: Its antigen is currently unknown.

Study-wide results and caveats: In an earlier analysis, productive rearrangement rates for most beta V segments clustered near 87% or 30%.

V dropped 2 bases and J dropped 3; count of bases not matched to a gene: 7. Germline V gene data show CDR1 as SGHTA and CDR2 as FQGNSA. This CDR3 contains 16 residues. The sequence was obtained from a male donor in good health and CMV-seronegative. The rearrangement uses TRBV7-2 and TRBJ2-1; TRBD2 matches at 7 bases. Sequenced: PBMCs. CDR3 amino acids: CASSLHPAGRYNEQFF. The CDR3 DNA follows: TGTGCCAGCAGCTTACATCCAGCGGGACGCTACAATGAGCAGTTCTTC.